This TCR beta chain originates from a study of shared clonotypes between healthy human individuals. TCRdb keeps only in-frame clones here, not all; method: immunoSEQ multiplex PCR. Of 650,000 to 800,000 clones detected, roughly two thirds appear once; the ten largest clones hold more than 1.5%. This clone appeared many times. The V gene's germline CDR1 is SNHLY and CDR2 FYNNEI. With V trimmed by 6 bases and J by 7 bases, 9 bases remained unmatched. CDR3 length: 14 residues. The clonotype originates from a young woman in good health. The chain uses TRBV2 and TRBJ2-7; 10 positions agree with TRBD2. The sequencing sample was made of memory CD4+ T cells sorted from blood. Indicated subset: CD45RA-negative fraction. The CDR3 DNA follows: TGTGCCAGCAGGCGCGATCTAGCGGGAGTAGAGCAGTACTTC. Protein product: CASRRDLAGVEQYF.